What follows are 19 T cell receptor beta chains derived from one specimen sequenced in a study of OX40 agonist ivuxolimab in advanced cancers. Profiled with immunoSEQ multiplex PCR; TCRdb holds only in-frame clones, not every one. The sample has about 77,000 clones; 75% to 90% are singletons. The sequencing used CD4+ or CD8+ T cells sorted from blood, collected in a trial of the OX40 agonist ivuxolimab. These receptors were taken from an adult with an advanced solid tumor such as melanoma, head and neck, liver or kidney cancer.

J is TRBJ2-7 and V is TRBV5-4; a possible D gene is TRBD1 (6 bases). The V gene lost 3 bases and the J gene lost 5 bases, with 12 bases spanning the gap. The V gene's germline CDR1 is SGHNT and CDR2 YYREEE (reference sequence). There are 13 residues in the CDR3. The CDR3 reads CASSSQGTDEQYF. The DNA of the CDR3 is TGTGCCAGCAGCTCCCAGGGGACCGACGAGCAGTACTTC.

This clone has just one count. J is TRBJ2-7 and V is TRBV23-1, with D unclear. TRBV23-1 is identified as an open reading frame with a role that is uncertain. The V end lost 2 bases, the J end lost 7 bases, and 6 bases lay between the germline ends. This CDR3 has 11 residues. The CDR3 reads CASSQENEQYF. The CDR3 nucleotides read TGCGCCAGCAGTCAAGAGAATGAGCAGTACTTC.

In this sample, this clone turned up a few times. This CDR3 is also generated by other DNA sequences in the sample. The chain recombines TRBV30 with TRBJ1-2; TRBD1 might be the D (6 bases). This CDR3 has 11 amino acids. Germline CDR1 is GTSNPN and CDR2 is SVGIG (reference sequence). V dropped 0 bases and J dropped 8 bases, with 7 bases sitting between them. In nucleotides, the CDR3 is TGTGCCTGGAGTGTAGGGGGAGGCTACACCTTC. Translation gives CAWSVGGGYTF.

CDR3 in amino acids: CASSQESRGGETQYF. The CDR3 DNA sequence: TGCGCCAGCAGCCAAGAATCGAGGGGAGGAGAGACCCAGTACTTC. The chain employs TRBV4-3 and TRBJ2-5; a possible D gene is TRBD2 (6 bases). The length of the CDR3 is 15 residues. Looked up from germline, CDR1 is LGHNA and CDR2 is YSLEER. V lost 0 bases to trimming and J lost 4 bases, with 12 bases between them.

The chain couples TRBV7-9 to TRBJ2-3, with D unclear. Germline V gene sequence: CDR1 SEHNR, CDR2 FQNEAQ (reference sequence). V was cut by 11 bases and J by 0 bases, with 12 bases left in between. This CDR3 comprises 13 residues. CDR3 in DNA: TGTGCCGGCCTTCGTCGTAGCACAGATACGCAGTATTTT. Its translation is CAGLRRSTDTQYF. The whole variable domain, filled in from reference TRBV7-9 and TRBJ2-3, reads DTGVSQNPRHKITKRGQNVTFRCDPISEHNRLYWYRQTLGQGPEFLTYFQNEAQLEKSRLLSDRFSAERPKGSFSTLEIQRTEQGDSAMYLCAGLRRSTDTQYFGPGTRLTVL.

The rearrangement links TRBV19 to TRBJ1-1, with D perhaps matching TRBD1 (6 bases). This CDR3 is built from 14 residues. V was trimmed by 3 bases and J by 11 bases, leaving 19 bases between them. Germline CDR1 LNHDA, CDR2 SQIVND (reference sequence). The CDR3: CASSIDSSGTRAFF. For the CDR3, the DNA is TGTGCCAGTAGTATCGACTCTTCCGGGACACGGGCTTTCTTT.

The chain links TRBV6-1 to TRBJ1-2; D gene unclear. Trimming shortened V by 2 bases and J by 5 bases, and 12 bases separated the two germline ends. CDR3 size: 14 residues. Germline V lookup: CDR1 MNHNS, CDR2 SASEGT. CDR3 sequence (DNA): TGTGCCAGCAGTGAACGCTCTTTTGGATATGGCTACACCTTC. Protein sequence: CASSERSFGYGYTF.

The chain combines TRBV19 with TRBJ1-5, with TRBD1 matching 7 bases. The germline CDR1 and CDR2 sequences are LNHDA and SQIVND (reference sequence). The J segment lost 3 bases and the V segment lost 0 bases, leaving 8 bases of the junction unmatched. The CDR3 runs 17 residues. The CDR3 loop reads CASSIDWGGGYNQPQHF. For the CDR3, the DNA is TGTGCCAGTAGTATAGATTGGGGAGGGGGCTACAATCAGCCCCAGCATTTT. Complete variable domain (other parts from reference TRBV19 and TRBJ1-5): DGGITQSPKYLFRKEGQNVTLSCEQNLNHDAMYWYRQDPGQGLRLIYYSQIVNDFQKGDIAEGYSVSREKKESFPLTVTSAQKNPTAFYLCASSIDWGGGYNQPQHFGDGTRLSIL.

This clone has just one count. V is TRBV7-2 and J is TRBJ1-1; D gene unclear. The germline CDR1 and CDR2 sequences are SGHTA and FQGNSA. Between the trimmed V and J ends, which lost 2 bases and 1 base, there was a span of 8 bases. The CDR3 consists of 14 residues. CDR3 DNA sequence: TGTGCCAGCAGCTTATTGGGCCAGAACACTGAAGCTTTCTTT. This codes for CASSLLGQNTEAFF.

Only a few counts were recorded for this clone. This chain links TRBV28 with TRBJ2-7, with 7 bases that match TRBD1. CDR1 and CDR2 (germline): MDHEN, SYDVKM. CDR3 size: 18 residues. The V and J ends lost 5 bases and 0 bases, in that order; junction bases with no gene match: 16. The CDR3 bases are TGTGCCAGCAGTCGACCGACCGATCCGGGACAGAGCTCCTACGAGCAGTACTTC. Protein product: CASSRPTDPGQSSYEQYF.

For the CDR3, the DNA is TGCGCCAGCACTCGGGAGGGCAGGGGGTACGAGCAGTACTTC. The encoded protein is CASTREGRGYEQYF. This chain links TRBV5-1 with TRBJ2-7, with a weak D call TRBD2 (8 bases). V was cut by 6 bases and J by 4 bases, with 17 bases left in between. This CDR3 spans 14 amino acids. Germline V lookup: CDR1 SGHRS, CDR2 YFSETQ.

The chain joins TRBV6-5 to TRBJ1-4, with D unclear. Germline V gene lookup returns CDR1 MNHEY and CDR2 SVGAGI. Deletions cut 8 bases from V and 4 bases from J, with 11 bases between. The CDR3 has 13 residues. As DNA, the CDR3 is TGTGCCAGCGGAAGGAGGAATAATGAAAAACTGTTTTTT. It translates to CASGRRNNEKLFF.

The chain links TRBV5-1 to TRBJ2-7; tentative D call: TRBD1 (5 bases). The CDR3 loop spans 15 amino acids. Germline V gives CDR1 SGHRS, CDR2 YFSETQ. The ends were cut back, 0 bases at V and 2 bases at J, with 12 bases in the middle. CDR3 bases: TGCGCCAGCAGCTTGGATGGGCAGGGCACCTACGAGCAGTACTTC. It codes for CASSLDGQGTYEQYF.

This clone has only one observation. This chain uses TRBV6-5 with TRBJ2-7; 8 bases align to TRBD1. V gave up 8 bases and J gave up 5 bases; unmatched junction bases: 11. The CDR3 has 14 residues. Germline loops: CDR1 MNHEY, CDR2 SVGAGI. The CDR3 spells CASRVGDRSHEQYF. The CDR3 coding sequence is TGTGCCAGCCGAGTAGGGGACAGGTCCCACGAGCAGTACTTC.

J is TRBJ2-5 and V is TRBV5-1; D call uncertain. With 0 bases removed from V and 4 bases from J, the gap between germline ends came to 10 bases. The CDR3 has 14 amino acids. CDR1 and CDR2 (germline): SGHRS, YFSETQ. CDR3 DNA: TGCGCCAGCAGCTTGGTCGCGACGGGAGAGACCCAGTACTTC. It specifies CASSLVATGETQYF. The full variable domain, with the rest looked up from reference TRBV5-1 and TRBJ2-5, is KAGVTQTPRYLIKTRGQQVTLSCSPISGHRSVSWYQQTPGQGLQFLFEYFSETQRNKGNFPGRFSGRQFSNSRSEMNVSTLELGDSALYLCASSLVATGETQYFGPGTRLLVL.

This sequence joins TRBV15 and TRBJ1-1; 9 bases line up with TRBD1. The CDR3 has 15 amino acids. With V trimmed by 4 bases and J by 6 bases, 9 bases remained unmatched. From germline, CDR1 is LNHNV and CDR2 YYDKDF (reference sequence). The CDR3 DNA reads as TGTGCCACCAGCAATCCTCGGGACAGGGTCGCTGAAGCTTTCTTT. Translated: CATSNPRDRVAEAFF.

The V gene is TRBV28, the J gene TRBJ1-2; 8 nucleotides line up with TRBD1. Germline CDR1 is MDHEN and CDR2 is SYDVKM. The CDR3 length is 14 residues. The junction had 12 bases not matched to a gene; V was cut back by 8 bases and J by 7 bases. The CDR3 sequence: CASHKGQVRGGYTF. CDR3 sequence (DNA): TGTGCCAGCCACAAGGGACAGGTTAGGGGTGGCTACACCTTC.

This clone has only a few counts. The J gene is TRBJ1-5, the V gene TRBV6-1; D might be TRBD1 (5 bases). The CDR3 extends over 13 amino acids. Trimming removed 7 bases from V and 4 bases from J, with 11 bases in between. The germline CDR1 and CDR2 sequences are MNHNS and SASEGT. The CDR3 DNA sequence: TGTGCCAGCAATAGACAGTATAATCAGCCCCAGCATTTT. This sequence encodes CASNRQYNQPQHF.

The V gene is TRBV7-2, the J gene TRBJ2-7; TRBD1 agrees at 8 bases. CDR1 and CDR2 (germline): SGHTA, FQGNSA. Unmatched junction bases numbered 2, after V lost 4 bases and J lost 3 bases. The CDR3 totals 13 residues. CDR3 DNA sequence: TGTGCCAGCAGCTCCACAGGGGGCTACGAGCAGTACTTC. Translation: CASSSTGGYEQYF.